The clone carrying this T cell receptor (beta chain) occurred many times. The antigen is undetermined. V gave up 4 bases and J gave up 2 bases; unmatched junction bases: 11. The CDR3 runs to 16 residues. Germline V CDR1 and CDR2: SGHTS, YDEGEE. The sample comes from a study of read filtering for tumor transcriptome and immune sequencing. Overall study context: Whole-transcriptome libraries were prepared after DNase treatment.

Study-level points and caveats: The CD138-negative fraction was mixed bone marrow immune cells, not pure T cells. In IR-seq, single-read clonotypes were roughly 80% of clonotypes but around 3.2% of reads.

From approximately 430 ng of RNA, a library with molecular barcoded alpha/delta and beta/gamma adaptors was made. A single record per CDR3 protein comes from TCRdb applying MiXCR to the reads. Here the sample spans roughly 35,000 distinct CDR3 sequences, approximately 13% being singletons. The specimen was a population of CD138-negative cells sorted from bone marrow. The clonotype originates from a donor over 35 with multiple myeloma. The rearrangement links TRBV5-8 to TRBJ2-5, with 7 bases identical to TRBD2. This CDR3 is CASSPSSGGGQETQYF. In DNA, the CDR3 is TGTGCCAGCAGCCCCTCTAGCGGAGGTGGGCAAGAGACCCAGTACTTC.